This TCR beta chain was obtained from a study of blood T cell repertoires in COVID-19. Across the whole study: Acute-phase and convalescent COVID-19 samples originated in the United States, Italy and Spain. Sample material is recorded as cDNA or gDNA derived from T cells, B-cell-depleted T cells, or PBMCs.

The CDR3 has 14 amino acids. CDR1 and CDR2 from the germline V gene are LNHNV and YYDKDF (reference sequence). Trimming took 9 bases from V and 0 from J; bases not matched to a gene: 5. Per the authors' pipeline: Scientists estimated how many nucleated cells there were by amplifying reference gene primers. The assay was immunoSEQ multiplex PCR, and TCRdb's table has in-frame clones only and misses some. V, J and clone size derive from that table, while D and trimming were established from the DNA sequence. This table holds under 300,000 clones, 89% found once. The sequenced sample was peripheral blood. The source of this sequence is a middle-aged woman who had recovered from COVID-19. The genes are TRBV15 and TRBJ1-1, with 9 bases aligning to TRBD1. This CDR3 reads CATAGTGMNTEAFF. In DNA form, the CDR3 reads TGTGCCACAGCCGGGACAGGGATGAACACTGAAGCTTTCTTT. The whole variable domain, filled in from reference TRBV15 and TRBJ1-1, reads DAMVIQNPRYQVTQFGKPVTLSCSQTLNHNVMYWYQQKSSQAPKLLFHYYDKDFNNEADTPDNFQSRRPNTSFCFLDIRSPGLGDTAMYLCATAGTGMNTEAFFGQGTRLTVV.